The sequence of this TCR beta chain was determined in a study of blood T cells in healthy people across ages. Study-level findings and limits: With donor CMV status unknown, expanded clonotype changes were possibly confounded. PBMCs left unsorted prevented a conclusive naive versus antigen-experienced comparison.

A second PCR, run for roughly 7 to 12 cycles, used a sample-barcoded 5' primer plus a J-beta primer mix. Each single sample gave us at least 2.5 million CDR3-containing paired-end reads. TCRdb independently ran MiXCR on the 5' RACE reads; one entry per CDR3 protein. Of 600,000 to 1,000,000 distinct CDR3 sequences in the sample, more than 45% were seen once. As regards this clonotype: Its antigen is not known.

Material for sequencing was blood. The sequence was collected from a man younger than 45 in good health.

The CDR3 here is CASSDGTLEAFF. Here the CDR3 DNA reads TGTGCCAGCAGCGACGGGACACTTGAAGCTTTCTTT. The rearrangement links TRBV7-3 to TRBJ1-1; D may be TRBD1 (6 bases). V was pared by 5 bases and J by 7 bases, with 11 bases between. Per germline, CDR1 SGHTA and CDR2 FQGTGA. The CDR3 extends over 12 amino acids. Filled out from reference TRBV7-3 and TRBJ1-1, the complete variable domain reads GAGVSQTPSNKVTEKGKYVELRCDPISGHTALYWYRQSLGQGPEFLIYFQGTGAADDSGLPNDRFFAVRPEGSVSTLKIQRTERGDSAVYLCASSDGTLEAFFGQGTRLTVV.